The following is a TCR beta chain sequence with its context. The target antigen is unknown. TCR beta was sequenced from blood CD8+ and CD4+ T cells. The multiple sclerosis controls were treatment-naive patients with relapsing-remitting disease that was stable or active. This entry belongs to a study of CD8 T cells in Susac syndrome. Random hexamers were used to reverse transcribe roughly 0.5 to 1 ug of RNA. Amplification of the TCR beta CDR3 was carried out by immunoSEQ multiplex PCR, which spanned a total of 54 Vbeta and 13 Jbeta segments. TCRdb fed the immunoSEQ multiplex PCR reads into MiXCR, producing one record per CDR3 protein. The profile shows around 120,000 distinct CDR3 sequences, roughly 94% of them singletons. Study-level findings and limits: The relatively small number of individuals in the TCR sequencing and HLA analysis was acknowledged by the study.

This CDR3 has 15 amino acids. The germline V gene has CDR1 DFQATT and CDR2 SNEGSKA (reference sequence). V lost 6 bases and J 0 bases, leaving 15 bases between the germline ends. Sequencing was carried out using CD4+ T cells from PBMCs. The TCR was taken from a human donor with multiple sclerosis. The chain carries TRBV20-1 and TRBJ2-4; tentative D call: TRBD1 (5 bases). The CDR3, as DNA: TGCAGTGCAGACGACAGAACCTTAGCCAAAAACATTCAGTACTTC. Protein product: CSADDRTLAKNIQYF.